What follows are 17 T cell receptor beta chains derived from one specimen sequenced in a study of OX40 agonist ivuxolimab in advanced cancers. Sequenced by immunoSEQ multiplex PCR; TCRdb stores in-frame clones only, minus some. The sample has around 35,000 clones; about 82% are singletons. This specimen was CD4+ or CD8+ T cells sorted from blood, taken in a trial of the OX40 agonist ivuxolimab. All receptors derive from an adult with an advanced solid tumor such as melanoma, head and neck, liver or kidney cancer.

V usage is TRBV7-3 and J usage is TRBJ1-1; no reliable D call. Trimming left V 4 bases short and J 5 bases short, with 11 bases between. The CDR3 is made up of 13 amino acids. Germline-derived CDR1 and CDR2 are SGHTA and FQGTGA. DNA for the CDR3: TGTGCCAGCAGCTCCCGACTGGATACTGAAGCTTTCTTT. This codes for CASSSRLDTEAFF.

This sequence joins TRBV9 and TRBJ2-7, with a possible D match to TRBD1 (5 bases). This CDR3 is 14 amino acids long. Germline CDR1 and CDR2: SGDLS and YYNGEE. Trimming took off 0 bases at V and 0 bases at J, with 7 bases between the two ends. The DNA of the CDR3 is TGTGCCAGCAGCGTAGGGACAACCTCCTACGAGCAGTACTTC. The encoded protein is CASSVGTTSYEQYF. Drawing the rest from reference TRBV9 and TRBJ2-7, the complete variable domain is DSGVTQTPKHLITATGQRVTLRCSPRSGDLSVYWYQQSLDQGLQFLIQYYNGEERAKGNILERFSAQQFPDLHSELNLSSLELGDSALYFCASSVGTTSYEQYFGPGTRLTVT.

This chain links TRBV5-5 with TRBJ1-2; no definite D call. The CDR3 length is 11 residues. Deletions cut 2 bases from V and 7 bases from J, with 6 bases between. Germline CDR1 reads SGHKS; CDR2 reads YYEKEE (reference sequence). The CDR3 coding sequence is TGTGCCAGCAGCTTATCTACTGGCTACACCTTC. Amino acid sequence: CASSLSTGYTF. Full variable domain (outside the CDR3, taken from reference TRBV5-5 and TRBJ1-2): DAGVTQSPTHLIKTRGQQVTLRCSPISGHKSVSWYQQVLGQGPQFIFQYYEKEERGRGNFPDRFSARQFPNYSSELNVNALLLGDSALYLCASSLSTGYTFGSGTRLTVV.

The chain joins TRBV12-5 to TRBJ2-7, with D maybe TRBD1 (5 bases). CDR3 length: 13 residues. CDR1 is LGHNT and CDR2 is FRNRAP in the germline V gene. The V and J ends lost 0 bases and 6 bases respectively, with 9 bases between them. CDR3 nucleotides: TGTGCTAGTGGTTTGGTTCAGGGTTTCGAGCAGTACTTC. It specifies CASGLVQGFEQYF.

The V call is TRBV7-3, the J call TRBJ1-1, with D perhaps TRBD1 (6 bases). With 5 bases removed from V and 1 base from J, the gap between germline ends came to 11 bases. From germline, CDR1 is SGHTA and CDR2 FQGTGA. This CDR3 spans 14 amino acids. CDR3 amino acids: CASSLRGTNTEAFF. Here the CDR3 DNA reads TGTGCCAGCAGCCTCAGGGGCACGAACACTGAAGCTTTCTTT.

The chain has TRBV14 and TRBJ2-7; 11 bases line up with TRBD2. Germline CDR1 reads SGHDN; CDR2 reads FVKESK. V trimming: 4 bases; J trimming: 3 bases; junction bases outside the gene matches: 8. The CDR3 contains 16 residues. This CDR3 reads CASSPMRLAGNYEQYF. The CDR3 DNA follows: TGTGCCAGCAGCCCGATGAGACTAGCGGGGAACTACGAGCAGTACTTC.

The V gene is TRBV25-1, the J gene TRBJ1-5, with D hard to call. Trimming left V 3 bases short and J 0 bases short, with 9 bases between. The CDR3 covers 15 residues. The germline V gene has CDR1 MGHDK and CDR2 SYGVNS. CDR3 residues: CASSDATDSNQPQHF. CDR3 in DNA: TGTGCCAGCAGTGACGCAACCGATAGCAATCAGCCCCAGCATTTT.

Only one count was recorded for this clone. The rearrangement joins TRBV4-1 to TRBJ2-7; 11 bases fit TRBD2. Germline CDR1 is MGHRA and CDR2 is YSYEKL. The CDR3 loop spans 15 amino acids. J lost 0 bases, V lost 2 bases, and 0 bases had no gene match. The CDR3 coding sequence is TGCGCCAGCAGCCAACTAGCGGGGGGCTCCTACGAGCAGTACTTC. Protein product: CASSQLAGGSYEQYF.

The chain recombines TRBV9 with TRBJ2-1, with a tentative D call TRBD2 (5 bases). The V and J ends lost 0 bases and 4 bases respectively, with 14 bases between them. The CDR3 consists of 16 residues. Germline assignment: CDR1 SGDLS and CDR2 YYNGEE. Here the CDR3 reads CASSVVSSGLYNEQFF. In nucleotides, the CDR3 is TGTGCCAGCAGCGTAGTTTCGAGCGGACTTTACAATGAGCAGTTCTTC. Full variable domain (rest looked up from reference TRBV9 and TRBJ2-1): DSGVTQTPKHLITATGQRVTLRCSPRSGDLSVYWYQQSLDQGLQFLIQYYNGEERAKGNILERFSAQQFPDLHSELNLSSLELGDSALYFCASSVVSSGLYNEQFFGPGTRLTVL.

For the CDR3, the DNA is TGTGCCAGCGGCGCCTTCGGGGCCAGCACAGATACGCAGTATTTT. Encoded protein: CASGAFGASTDTQYF. The V call is TRBV28, the J call TRBJ2-3; the D gene could be TRBD1 or TRBD2 (5 bases each). The CDR3 contains 15 residues. V was trimmed by 8 bases and J by 0 bases, leaving 15 bases between them. Germline V CDR1 and CDR2: MDHEN, SYDVKM.

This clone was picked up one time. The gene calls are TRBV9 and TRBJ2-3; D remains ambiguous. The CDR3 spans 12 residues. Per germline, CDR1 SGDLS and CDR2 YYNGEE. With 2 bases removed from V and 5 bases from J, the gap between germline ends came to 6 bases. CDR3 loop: CASSVAGDTQYF. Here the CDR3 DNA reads TGTGCCAGCAGCGTTGCTGGAGATACGCAGTATTTT.

CDR3 DNA sequence: TGTGCCAGCAGGAGGGGTACTGAAAAACTGTTTTTT. Translating it yields CASRRGTEKLFF. J is TRBJ1-4 and V is TRBV7-9, with D perhaps TRBD1 (5 bases). CDR1 is SEHNR, CDR2 FQNEAQ, per germline (reference sequence). Between the trimmed V and J ends, which lost 6 bases and 7 bases, there was a span of 9 bases. The CDR3 is made up of 12 amino acids.

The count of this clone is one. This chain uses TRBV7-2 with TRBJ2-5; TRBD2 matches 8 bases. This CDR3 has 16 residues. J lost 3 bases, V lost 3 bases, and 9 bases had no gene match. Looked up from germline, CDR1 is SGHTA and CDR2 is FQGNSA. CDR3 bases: TGTGCCAGCAGCTTGGGAGGGACCGGGGGGGAAGAGACCCAGTACTTC. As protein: CASSLGGTGGEETQYF.

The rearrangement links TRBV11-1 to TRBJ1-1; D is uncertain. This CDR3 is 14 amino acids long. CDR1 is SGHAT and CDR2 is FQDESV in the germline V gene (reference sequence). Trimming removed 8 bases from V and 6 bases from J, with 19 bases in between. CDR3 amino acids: CASGSRPGLAEAFF. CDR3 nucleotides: TGTGCCAGCGGGTCCAGGCCCGGGCTCGCTGAAGCTTTCTTT.

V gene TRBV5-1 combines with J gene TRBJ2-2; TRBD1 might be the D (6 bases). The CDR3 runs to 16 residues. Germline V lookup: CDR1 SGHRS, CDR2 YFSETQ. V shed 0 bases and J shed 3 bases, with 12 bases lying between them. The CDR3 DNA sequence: TGCGCCAGCAGCTTGGTTGCAGGGGTTCACACCGGGGAGCTGTTTTTT. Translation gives CASSLVAGVHTGELFF.

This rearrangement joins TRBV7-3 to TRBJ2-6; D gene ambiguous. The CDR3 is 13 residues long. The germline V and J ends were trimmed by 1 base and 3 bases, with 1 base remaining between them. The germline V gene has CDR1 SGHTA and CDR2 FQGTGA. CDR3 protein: CASSLIGANVLTF. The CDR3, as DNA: TGTGCCAGCAGCTTAATTGGGGCCAACGTCCTGACTTTC. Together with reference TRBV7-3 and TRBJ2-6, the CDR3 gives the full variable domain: GAGVSQTPSNKVTEKGKYVELRCDPISGHTALYWYRQSLGQGPEFLIYFQGTGAADDSGLPNDRFFAVRPEGSVSTLKIQRTERGDSAVYLCASSLIGANVLTFGAGSRLTVL.

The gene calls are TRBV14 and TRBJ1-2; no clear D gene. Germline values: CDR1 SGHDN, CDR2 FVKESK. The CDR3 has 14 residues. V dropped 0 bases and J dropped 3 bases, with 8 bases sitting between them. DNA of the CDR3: TGTGCCAGCAGCCAAGATCTTGCGGACTATGGCTACACCTTC. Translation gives CASSQDLADYGYTF.